The present T cell receptor beta chain was sequenced within a study of T-cell memory formation after mild COVID-19. Study observations and caveats: Contracting CD4+ clones lay largely in CM and EM, with CD8+ ones residing in EMRA.

Turning to this clonotype: Its antigen is undetermined.

One entry per CDR3 protein results from TCRdb running MiXCR on the 5' RACE reads. The table lists about 610,000 distinct CDR3 sequences, roughly 17% of them singletons. This CDR3 spans 13 amino acids. V was trimmed by 0 bases and J by 5 bases, leaving 8 bases between them. Per germline, CDR1 GTSNPN and CDR2 SVGIG (reference sequence). The chain couples TRBV30 to TRBJ2-1, with no clear D. Specimen: PBMCs or a T cell subset sorted from them (not recorded which). The TCR originated in an adult woman who had mild COVID-19 (a few samples of this study predate the infection). Cell type and time point are not known. CDR3 residues: CAWSVLQHNEQFF. The CDR3 DNA is TGTGCCTGGAGTGTACTACAGCACAATGAGCAGTTCTTC. Based on the CDR3 plus reference TRBV30 and TRBJ2-1, the full variable domain is SQTIHQWPATLVQPVGSPLSLECTVEGTSNPNLYWYRQAAGRGLQLLFYSVGIGQISSEVPQNLSASRPQDRQFILSSKKLLLSDSGFYLCAWSVLQHNEQFFGPGTRLTVL.